This T cell receptor (beta chain) was identified in a study of T cell repertoires in cytomegalovirus infection. Background on the study: CMV infection and matching HLA type were both indicated by public TCR beta signatures.

This clonotype was counted between two and nine times. The antigen is undetermined. Trimming left V 4 bases short and J 1 base short, with 13 bases between. Per germline, CDR1 MGHRA and CDR2 YSYEKL. CDR3 length: 15 residues. Notes on the study in general: Dominating the ex vivo response were HLA-C-restricted CMV-specific TCR beta clonotypes.

TCRdb redid the calling of the reads with MiXCR, one entry per CDR3 protein. In the table there are approximately 1,000,000 distinct CDR3 sequences, 30% to 40% of which are singletons. This material consisted of cultured CD8+ T cells from PBMCs, taken from culture after CMV antigen stimulation. This chain connects TRBV4-1 to TRBJ1-1; D ambiguous. This TCR came from a human donor in good health (CMV status not recorded). Some clones in this sample may be carry-over from other donors' samples. The CDR3 coding sequence is TGCGCCAGCAGCCCCGCCGGGGTGACGAACACTGAAGCTTTCTTT. Protein: CASSPAGVTNTEAFF.